This T cell receptor (beta chain) emerged from a study of human T cells and chemical hapten exposure. Across the whole study: Largely, small differences in pooled library volume made per-sample TCR yields vary.

As for this clonotype: Antigen specificity is unknown.

Points from the study as a whole: TCRs exceeding 1 in 1000 frequency stayed unchanged with DPC sensitization.

Total RNA came from unfractionated whole blood. Single cDNA molecules in the library carried unique molecular identifiers attached during preparation. Methods used by the authors: Sample TCR totals centred on a median of around 95,000, ranging roughly 20,000 to 690,600. TCRdb fed the 5' RACE reads into MiXCR, producing one record per CDR3 protein. V and J calls and clone size were set by TCRdb, not the authors. This table holds 65,000 to 90,000 distinct CDR3 sequences, 15% found once. The CDR3 consists of 17 residues. V was pared by 2 bases and J by 2 bases, with 19 bases between. Germline V gene lookup returns CDR1 GTSNPN and CDR2 SVGIG (reference sequence).

The receptor was isolated from a female donor in good health. This chain connects TRBV30 to TRBJ1-5, with D possibly TRBD1 on 6 matching bases. The CDR3 DNA reads TGTGCCTGGAGTCCCGCTAGGGGGGCAGGAGGCAATCAGCCCCAGCATTTT. This encodes CAWSPARGAGGNQPQHF.